This T cell receptor beta chain originates from a study of cytomegalovirus exposure and HLA in healthy donors. Broader study findings: There was a cluster of highly shared sequence variants that was likely a sequencing artifact.

The CDR3 spans 16 residues. Per germline, CDR1 SGDLS and CDR2 YYNGEE. The J segment lost 7 bases and the V segment lost 0 bases, leaving 9 bases of the junction unmatched. Use of 60 Vbeta and 13 Jbeta primers characterized the PCR. TCRdb's copy holds only in-frame clones and misses some; the assay was immunoSEQ multiplex PCR. The data contain 90,000 to 130,000 clones, roughly 80% of them seen just once; the ten biggest clones take up roughly 6%. This clone is medium-sized (0.01 to 0.1%). The antigen remains unidentified. The rearrangement links TRBV9 to TRBJ2-2; 7 positions agree with TRBD2. This clonotype was sampled from a man aged 25 to 40 in good health and CMV-seropositive. Sequenced: PBMCs. CDR3 region: CASSVGWGGTFGELFF. The CDR3 DNA reads as TGTGCCAGCAGCGTAGGGTGGGGGGGGACTTTCGGGGAGCTGTTTTTT.